This record concerns one T cell receptor beta chain sequence. No antigen is known for it. The CDR3 has 16 amino acids. Trimming removed 6 bases at V and 0 bases at J, with 15 bases between. CDR1 is DFQATT, CDR2 SNEGSKA, per germline (reference sequence). The entry originates in a study of blood T cells in healthy people across ages. Study-level background: About one barcoded beta molecule was captured per two T cells (by template switching). Findings of the study overall: What prevented conclusive comparison of naive and antigen-experienced cells was that PBMCs were unsorted.

A second PCR of roughly 7 to 11 cycles used a sample-barcoded 5' primer and a J-beta primer mix. TCRdb passed the 5' RACE reads through MiXCR, listing each CDR3 protein once. The table shows about 800,000 distinct CDR3 sequences, with 55% to 70% occurring only once. Each donor gave around 9.6 milliliters of peripheral blood. Isolation per sample recovered at least 7 million PBMCs. The J gene is TRBJ2-6, the V gene TRBV20-1; D is ambiguous. This receptor was identified in a young man in good health. The sequenced material came from blood. The CDR3 is CSALPLRLSGANVLTF. CDR3 DNA sequence: TGCAGTGCCCTACCCTTGAGACTCTCTGGGGCCAACGTCCTGACTTTC.